The rows below give T cell receptor beta chains drawn from one sample of a study of T cell repertoires and leukemia-associated antigens. Their antigens remain unidentified. TCRdb independently ran MiXCR on the 5' RACE reads; one entry per CDR3 protein. The table lists 11,000 to 15,000 distinct CDR3 sequences, approximately 42% of them singletons. Specimen: CD3+ T cells sorted from blood and cultured. The receptors were gathered from a female donor in good health. CDR3s leave out the opening cysteine and the closing phenylalanine or tryptophan. Each record gives: CDR3 protein, V gene, CDR3 length, J gene.

ASSGWTETGELF	TRBV6-1	12	TRBJ2-2
ATPCSEQY	TRBV10-3	8	TRBJ2-7
ASSAVVISGRSYEQY	TRBV5-4	15	TRBJ2-7
SASSSFAQPQH	TRBV20-1	11	TRBJ1-5
SVEWREGNEQF	TRBV29-1	11	TRBJ2-1
AISGLGLAGGPGYEQY	TRBV10-3	16	TRBJ2-7
ASIAENTGELF	TRBV5-1	11	TRBJ2-2
SVDVSSGIADEQF	TRBV29-1	13	TRBJ2-1
ASNLALLAGAPNEQY	TRBV7-8	15	TRBJ2-7
SARLVPGDVDGQY	TRBV20-1	13	TRBJ2-7
SASSTDTQY	TRBV29-1	9	TRBJ2-3
ASKGMVSLNTEAF	TRBV2	13	TRBJ1-1
SARISGVYNEQF	TRBV20-1	12	TRBJ2-1
ASSYRGQGPHLDGYT	TRBV6-6	15	TRBJ1-2
SARDRRGENIQY	TRBV20-1	12	TRBJ2-4
ASSLGSGTSSEQF	TRBV5-1	13	TRBJ2-1
ASSGTGGKKETQY	TRBV6-5	13	TRBJ2-5
ALSCVTGPWGEQF	TRBV7-9	13	TRBJ2-1
ATSDTSGSSSYNEQF	TRBV24-1	15	TRBJ2-1
ASKGATGELF	TRBV9	10	TRBJ2-2
SATKGGSRYNEQF	TRBV20-1	13	TRBJ2-1
SHSGGGPNYEQY	TRBV29-1	12	TRBJ2-7